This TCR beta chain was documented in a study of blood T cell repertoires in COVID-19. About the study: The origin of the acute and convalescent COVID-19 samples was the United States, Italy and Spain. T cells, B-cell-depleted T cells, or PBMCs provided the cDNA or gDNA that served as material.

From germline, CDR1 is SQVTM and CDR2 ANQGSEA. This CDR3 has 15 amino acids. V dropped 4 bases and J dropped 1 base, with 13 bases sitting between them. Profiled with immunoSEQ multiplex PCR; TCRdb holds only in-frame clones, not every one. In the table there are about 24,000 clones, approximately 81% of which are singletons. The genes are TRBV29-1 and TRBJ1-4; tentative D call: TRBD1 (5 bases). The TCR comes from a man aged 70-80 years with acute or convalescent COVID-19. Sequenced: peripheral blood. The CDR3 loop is CSVGDAGGTNEKLFF. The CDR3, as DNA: TGCAGCGTTGGGGACGCGGGGGGAACTAATGAAAAACTGTTTTTT. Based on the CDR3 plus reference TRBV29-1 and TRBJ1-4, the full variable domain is SAVISQKPSRDICQRGTSLTIQCQVDSQVTMMFWYRQQPGQSLTLIATANQGSEATYESGFVIDKFPISRPNLTFSTLTVSNMSPEDSSIYLCSVGDAGGTNEKLFFGSGTQLSVL.